Here is one TCR beta chain with its context. The method was immunoSEQ multiplex PCR; TCRdb's version includes in-frame clones alone and lacks a portion of them. Among fewer than 350,000 clones, over 75% were seen once, and the ten largest hold roughly 7.8%. The entry originates in a study of blood T cell repertoires in COVID-19. For the study at large: PBMCs, B-cell-depleted T cells, or T cells provided the cDNA or gDNA that made up the material.

The CDR3 loop spans 13 amino acids. Germline loops: CDR1 MNHEY, CDR2 SVGAGI. With V trimmed by 5 bases and J by 7 bases, 5 bases remained unmatched. This TCR came from a human donor in a cohort sampled during active COVID-19. Sequenced sample: peripheral blood. V gene TRBV6-5 combines with J gene TRBJ1-2, with 9 bases matching TRBD1. The CDR3 sequence is CASSRDRDSGYTF. DNA of the CDR3: TGTGCCAGCAGTAGGGACAGGGACTCTGGCTACACCTTC.